Following are 26 T cell receptor beta chains from one sample sequenced in a study of T cell responses to AZD1222 COVID-19 vaccine. Assay: immunoSEQ multiplex PCR; the TCRdb copy retains only in-frame clones and omits some. The sample includes 120,000 to 150,000 clones, around 93% of them seen just once. Here the sequenced sample was peripheral blood, taken on day 0 of AZD1222 vaccination. The receptors originated from an adult in good health.

The chain links TRBV19 to TRBJ1-5; D ambiguous. The CDR3 loop spans 13 amino acids. Germline values: CDR1 LNHDA, CDR2 SQIVND (reference sequence). V shed 6 bases and J shed 5 bases, with 11 bases lying between them. In DNA, the CDR3 is TGTGCCAGTAGCTTTAATGGGGATCAGCCCCAGCATTTT. Its translation: CASSFNGDQPQHF.

The chain employs TRBV7-9 and TRBJ1-5; possibly TRBD1 for D (5 bases). Trimming took off 4 bases at V and 7 bases at J, with 14 bases between the two ends. The germline V gene encodes CDR1 SEHNR and CDR2 FQNEAQ (reference sequence). This CDR3 contains 14 residues. The CDR3 DNA sequence: TGTGCCAGCAGCTCCGGGGCCTCGGAGCAGCCCCAGCATTTT. Translated: CASSSGASEQPQHF.

This clone appeared once. The rearrangement uses TRBV5-5 and TRBJ1-1, with a possible D match to TRBD1 (6 bases). Germline V gene sequence: CDR1 SGHKS, CDR2 YYEKEE (reference sequence). Trimming stripped 3 bases from V and 0 bases from J, with 12 bases between. This CDR3 region has 15 residues. Here the CDR3 reads CASSYRTEMNTEAFF. The CDR3 coding sequence is TGTGCCAGCAGCTACCGGACAGAAATGAACACTGAAGCTTTCTTT.

The chain has TRBV6-5 and TRBJ2-6; TRBD1 agrees at 7 bases. This CDR3 has 15 residues. Germline V gene sequence: CDR1 MNHEY, CDR2 SVGAGI. V was pared by 6 bases and J by 1 base, with 3 bases of the junction left unmatched. CDR3 in DNA: TGTGCCAGCAGCCCCAGGGGGTCTGGGGCCAACGTCCTGACTTTC. Encoded protein: CASSPRGSGANVLTF.

The chain employs TRBV11-3 and TRBJ1-1; D gene unclear. The V gene's germline CDR1 is SGHNT and CDR2 YENEEA. Trimming cost V 4 bases and J 1 base, with 7 bases left between them. The CDR3 loop spans 13 amino acids. CDR3 DNA: TGTGCCAGCAGCTCGCGACCGAACACTGAAGCTTTCTTT. Amino acids: CASSSRPNTEAFF. The full variable domain, rest sourced from reference TRBV11-3 and TRBJ1-1, is EAGVVQSPRYKIIEKKQPVAFWCNPISGHNTLYWYLQNLGQGPELLIRYENEEAVDDSQLPKDRFSAERLKGVDSTLKIQPAELGDSAVYLCASSSRPNTEAFFGQGTRLTVV.

The CDR3 protein is CASSLYTGKSTYNEQFF. CDR3 coding DNA: TGTGCCAGCAGCCTTTATACAGGGAAGAGCACCTACAATGAGCAGTTCTTC. The V gene is TRBV14, the J gene TRBJ2-1, with D tentatively TRBD1 (6 bases). Deletions cut 4 bases from V and 2 bases from J, with 18 bases between. The V gene's germline CDR1 is SGHDN and CDR2 FVKESK. This CDR3 spans 17 amino acids.

The J gene is TRBJ1-2, the V gene TRBV3-1 (or the pseudogene TRBV3-2), with TRBD1 identical over 10 bases. Germline loops: CDR1 LGHDT, CDR2 YNNKEL (reference sequence). CDR3 length: 15 amino acids. J lost 2 bases, V lost 4 bases, and 4 bases had no gene match. For the CDR3, the DNA is TGTGCCAGCAGCCCCCGACAGGGGGCAAACTATGGCTACACCTTC. This encodes CASSPRQGANYGYTF.

The V gene is TRBV11-2, the J gene TRBJ2-7, with D perhaps TRBD2 (5 bases). The length of the CDR3 is 16 residues. V shed 1 base and J shed 0 bases, with 13 bases lying between them. Germline V gene sequence: CDR1 SGHAT, CDR2 FQNNGV. CDR3 bases: TGTGCCAGCAGCTTAGGGACGATGGGGAGCTCCTACGAGCAGTACTTC. This encodes CASSLGTMGSSYEQYF.

The rearrangement uses TRBV30 and TRBJ2-7, with D possibly TRBD2 on 5 matching bases. With 1 base removed from V and 4 bases from J, the gap between germline ends came to 17 bases. CDR1 GTSNPN and CDR2 SVGIG come from the germline V gene (reference sequence). The length of the CDR3 is 15 residues. The CDR3 protein is CAWSAPPLAGYEQYF. CDR3 DNA: TGTGCCTGGAGTGCCCCGCCCCTAGCCGGTTACGAGCAGTACTTC.

The rearrangement uses TRBV3-1 (or the pseudogene TRBV3-2) and TRBJ2-1; TRBD2 aligns across 11 bases. Trimming took 1 base from V and 9 from J; bases not matched to a gene: 8. Per the germline V gene, CDR1 is LGHDT and CDR2 is YNNKEL (reference sequence). The CDR3 length is 16 residues. DNA for the CDR3: TGTGCCAGCAGCCAAGGTTCTAGCGGGAGGTTGAGTGAGCAGTTCTTC. Translation: CASSQGSSGRLSEQFF.

The chain has TRBV29-1 and TRBJ2-5; either TRBD1 or TRBD2 may fit D (5 bases each). V was pared by 5 bases and J by 2 bases, with 12 bases between. The CDR3 runs to 13 residues. CDR1 SQVTM and CDR2 ANQGSEA come from the germline V gene. The CDR3 sequence: CSVRDGGQETQYF. CDR3 coding DNA: TGCAGCGTTCGGGACGGCGGACAAGAGACCCAGTACTTC.

This rearrangement joins TRBV7-2 to TRBJ2-5, with D hard to call. Trimming removed 3 bases at V and 1 base at J, with 9 bases between. From germline, CDR1 is SGHTA and CDR2 FQGNSA. The CDR3 covers 14 residues. CDR3 DNA: TGTGCCAGCAGCTTTTGGGCCTCCCAAGAGACCCAGTACTTC. Translated, it gives CASSFWASQETQYF.

The V and J genes are TRBV5-1 and TRBJ2-2; the match to TRBD2 covers 8 bases. Germline-derived CDR1 and CDR2 are SGHRS and YFSETQ. This CDR3 has 15 residues. The trim removed 4 bases at V and 6 bases at J, leaving 8 bases unmatched. The CDR3 nucleotides are TGCGCCAGCAGCGGGGGACTAGTCGGCGCCGGGGAGCTGTTTTTT. Translation: CASSGGLVGAGELFF. The full variable domain, completed using reference TRBV5-1 and TRBJ2-2, is KAGVTQTPRYLIKTRGQQVTLSCSPISGHRSVSWYQQTPGQGLQFLFEYFSETQRNKGNFPGRFSGRQFSNSRSEMNVSTLELGDSALYLCASSGGLVGAGELFFGEGSRLTVL.

The chain carries TRBV7-6 and TRBJ2-3; D is undetermined. The V gene's germline CDR1 is SGHVS and CDR2 FNYEAQ. V lost 5 bases, J lost 3 bases, and 21 bases lay in between. The CDR3 sequence is 17 residues long. The CDR3 region has the DNA TGTGCCAGCAGCCCCGCCATGTCCTCCCGAAGGACAGATACGCAGTATTTT. Amino acid sequence: CASSPAMSSRRTDTQYF. The full variable domain, rest sourced from reference TRBV7-6 and TRBJ2-3, is GAGVSQSPRYKVTKRGQDVALRCDPISGHVSLYWYRQALGQGPEFLTYFNYEAQQDKSGLPNDRFSAERPEGSISTLTIQRTEQRDSAMYRCASSPAMSSRRTDTQYFGPGTRLTVL.

This rearrangement joins TRBV11-2 to TRBJ1-1; the D gene is possibly TRBD1 (5 bases). Per germline, CDR1 SGHAT and CDR2 FQNNGV. The CDR3 totals 11 residues. Trimming pared 6 bases from V and 11 bases from J, leaving 13 bases between. CDR3 loop: CASSYEGPAFF. The CDR3 DNA sequence: TGTGCCAGCAGTTACGAGGGGCCCGCTTTCTTT. Using reference TRBV11-2 and TRBJ1-1 for the parts outside the CDR3, the full variable domain is EAGVAQSPRYKIIEKRQSVAFWCNPISGHATLYWYQQILGQGPKLLIQFQNNGVVDDSQLPKDRFSAERLKGVDSTLKIQPAKLEDSAVYLCASSYEGPAFFGQGTRLTVV.

This chain uses TRBV6-1 with TRBJ2-3, with 12 bases lining up with TRBD2. Germline assignment: CDR1 MNHNS and CDR2 SASEGT. The CDR3 runs 17 residues. V was clipped by 4 bases and J by 0 bases; unmatched bases: 5. CDR3 nucleotide sequence: TGTGCCAGCAGTGGCGGACTAGCGGGATCTAGCACAGATACGCAGTATTTT. Translating gives CASSGGLAGSSTDTQYF.

This clone has more than one count but fewer than ten. This sequence joins TRBV18 and TRBJ1-4; D remains unclear. V lost 6 bases to trimming and J lost 0 bases, with 23 bases between them. CDR1 is KGHSH and CDR2 is LQKENI in the germline V gene. There are 19 residues in the CDR3. Written as DNA, the CDR3 is TGTGCCAGCTCCGCCCAGGCACACCCAGTACAGACAACTAATGAAAAACTGTTTTTT. It translates to CASSAQAHPVQTTNEKLFF.

V and J are TRBV4-2 and TRBJ2-3; TRBD1 aligns across 8 bases. V lost 4 bases to trimming and J lost 4 bases; unmatched junction nucleotides: 19. This CDR3 comprises 19 residues. The germline gives CDR1 LGHNA, CDR2 YNFKEQ. In nucleotides, the CDR3 is TGTGCCAGCAGCCCTTTCGGCGGCAGGGGGCGCAGAAGCTCAGATACGCAGTATTTT. Its translation: CASSPFGGRGRRSSDTQYF.

This clone was seen just once. The V gene is TRBV10-1, the J gene TRBJ2-7; 8 bases fit TRBD2. The CDR3 is 15 residues long. CDR1 is WNHNN and CDR2 is SYGVQD in the germline V gene (reference sequence). Trimming removed 0 bases from V and 7 bases from J; junction bases left unmatched: 8. In DNA form, the CDR3 reads TGCGCCAGCAGTGAGTCCGGCGGGAGGTGGGGGGAGCAGTACTTC. Translating gives CASSESGGRWGEQYF.

This clone appeared a few times. J is TRBJ2-1 and V is TRBV19, with TRBD2 matching 9 bases. This CDR3 contains 16 residues. Germline CDR1 reads LNHDA; CDR2 reads SQIVND (reference sequence). The trim removed 6 bases at V and 7 bases at J, leaving 13 bases unmatched. The CDR3 DNA is TGTGCCAGTAGCTCAAGAGCGGGGGGTCTATTGAATGAGCAGTTCTTC. This translates into CASSSRAGGLLNEQFF.

This clone has only one observation. V gene TRBV5-1 combines with J gene TRBJ2-5; D perhaps matches TRBD2 (6 bases). Germline-derived CDR1 and CDR2 are SGHRS and YFSETQ. The CDR3 has 13 amino acids. V was cut by 4 bases and J by 9 bases, with 16 bases left in between. The CDR3 spells CASSPGGFGAQYF. Here the CDR3 DNA reads TGCGCCAGCAGCCCTGGGGGGTTCGGGGCCCAGTACTTC. Combining the CDR3 with reference TRBV5-1 and TRBJ2-5 gives the whole variable domain KAGVTQTPRYLIKTRGQQVTLSCSPISGHRSVSWYQQTPGQGLQFLFEYFSETQRNKGNFPGRFSGRQFSNSRSEMNVSTLELGDSALYLCASSPGGFGAQYFGPGTRLLVL.

The chain couples TRBV19 to TRBJ2-1; the match to TRBD2 covers 10 bases. Losses at the gene ends were 7 bases for V and 1 base for J; bases not matched to a gene: 7. The CDR3 spans 16 residues. Germline assignment: CDR1 LNHDA and CDR2 SQIVND (reference sequence). DNA for the CDR3: TGTGCCAGTAAGTCGAAAGCGGGAGGGTCCTACAATGAGCAGTTCTTC. This gives the protein CASKSKAGGSYNEQFF.

The V and J genes are TRBV12-2 and TRBJ2-2; no DNA check was done on the table's D call, TRBD2. TRBV12-2 is recorded as a pseudogene. This CDR3 spans 16 amino acids. The CDR3 loop reads CASRLVPGLVSGELFF. The CDR3 region has the DNA TGTGCAAGTCGCTTAGTGCCGGGACTAGTTTCCGGGGAGCTGTTTTTT.

The chain couples TRBV7-2 to TRBJ1-6; 10 bases fit TRBD1. CDR1 SGHTA and CDR2 FQGNSA come from the germline V gene. J gave up 1 base and V 5 bases, and 2 bases lay outside the gene matches. This CDR3 region has 16 residues. CDR3 DNA sequence: TGTGCCAGCAGCAGACAGGGGGCGTCCTATAATTCACCCCTCCACTTT. Translated: CASSRQGASYNSPLHF.

The chain's CDR3 is CASRLQETIGSPLHF. DNA of the CDR3: TGTGCCAGCAGGCTACAGGAGACTATCGGATCACCCCTCCACTTT. The J gene is TRBJ1-6, the V gene TRBV6-5, with a possible D match to TRBD1 (5 bases). The CDR3 is 15 residues long. The germline V gene has CDR1 MNHEY and CDR2 SVGAGI. Between the trimmed V and J ends, which lost 6 bases and 10 bases, there was a span of 19 bases.

There are a few counts of this clone. The chain employs TRBV7-2 and TRBJ2-7; TRBD2 aligns across 7 bases. CDR3 length: 15 residues. The V and J ends lost 4 bases and 4 bases, in that order; junction bases with no gene match: 10. The germline V gene has CDR1 SGHTA and CDR2 FQGNSA. The CDR3 reads CASSSPPLGGYEQYF. The CDR3 bases are TGTGCCAGCAGCTCCCCCCCATTGGGGGGGTACGAGCAGTACTTC.